These 18 T cell receptor beta chains originate from one sample sequenced in a study of T cells in Graves' hyperthyroidism and ophthalmopathy. RNA transcripts were the template for amplifying TCR beta CDR3 regions. An initial round of RT-PCR targeting the TCR CDR3 relied on the HTBI primer set. One entry per CDR3 protein results from TCRdb running MiXCR on the multiplex PCR reads. Of about 720,000 distinct CDR3 sequences listed, around 20% were seen once; the top ten hold 15% to 20%. The specimen was blood. All receptors derive from a woman in her forties or fifties with Graves' hyperthyroidism that later progressed to Graves' ophthalmopathy.

The sample holds many counts of this clonotype. The chain combines TRBV5-8 with TRBJ1-5; no clear D. This CDR3 comprises 15 residues. Per germline, CDR1 SGHTS and CDR2 YDEGEE. V was cut by 0 bases and J by 5 bases, with 12 bases left in between. CDR3 DNA: TGTGCCAGCAGCTTGGACGGCCTTCCCGATCAGCCCCAGCATTTT. Protein: CASSLDGLPDQPQHF.

V usage is TRBV9 and J usage is TRBJ2-1; 8 nucleotides align to TRBD2. In germline, CDR1 is SGDLS, CDR2 YYNGEE. This CDR3 region has 16 residues. V lost 0 bases and J lost 6; bases outside the gene matches: 8. CDR3 in amino acids: CASSVGSGGAGNEQFF. As DNA, the CDR3 is TGTGCCAGCAGCGTAGGTTCCGGGGGGGCTGGCAATGAGCAGTTCTTC.

This clonotype was counted a few times. The chain recombines TRBV7-2 with TRBJ2-2; TRBD2 aligns across 12 bases. The CDR3 spans 19 residues. V lost 5 bases to trimming and J lost 0 bases; unmatched junction nucleotides: 10. CDR1 is SGHTA and CDR2 is FQGNSA in the germline V gene. As DNA, the CDR3 is TGTGCCAGCAGCCCTCTACCCCGGACTAGCGGGGCGAACACCGGGGAGCTGTTTTTT. Amino acid sequence: CASSPLPRTSGANTGELFF.

At least ten counts were recorded for this clonotype. The rearrangement uses TRBV12-3 or TRBV12-4 and TRBJ2-6; D might be TRBD1 (5 bases). The CDR3 sequence is 16 residues long. Trimming removed 7 bases from V and 2 bases from J, with 15 bases in between. In DNA, the CDR3 is TGTGCCAGCACCAATCAGGGTGGGACTGGGGCCAACGTCCTGACTTTC. It translates to CASTNQGGTGANVLTF.

The V and J genes are TRBV3-1 and TRBJ1-2; the D gene is possibly TRBD1 (5 bases). The CDR3 sequence is 15 residues long. The ends were cut back, 5 bases at V and 3 bases at J, with 16 bases in the middle. CDR1 is LGHDT, CDR2 YNNKEL, per germline (reference sequence). The CDR3 here is CASSSIGHFDYGYTF. CDR3 nucleotide sequence: TGTGCCAGCAGCTCAATCGGACATTTCGACTATGGCTACACCTTC.

V gene TRBV20-1 combines with J gene TRBJ1-6; possible D gene TRBD1, 6 bases. The V and J ends lost 3 bases and 2 bases respectively, with 14 bases between them. The CDR3 consists of 16 residues. The germline V gene has CDR1 DFQATT and CDR2 SNEGSKA (reference sequence). CDR3 nucleotide sequence: TGCAGTGCTAGGCGTACAGGGTTTGCCTATAATTCACCCCTCCACTTT. Amino acids: CSARRTGFAYNSPLHF.

This chain connects TRBV19 to TRBJ2-1; D gene unclear. The CDR3 length is 13 residues. V was cut by 1 base and J by 6 bases, with 7 bases left in between. CDR1 is LNHDA, CDR2 SQIVND, per germline (reference sequence). The CDR3 sequence: CASSIGLSNEQFF. In DNA form, the CDR3 reads TGTGCCAGTAGTATAGGGCTCAGCAATGAGCAGTTCTTC.

Remarks on this clonotype: A read error may produce the germline difference seen at one junction end. V usage is TRBV9 and J usage is TRBJ2-2, with D maybe TRBD2 (5 bases). The CDR3 loop spans 16 amino acids. Germline V lookup: CDR1 SGDLS, CDR2 YYNGEE. CDR3: CASSVQTDRGTGELSF. DNA for the CDR3: TGTGCCAGCAGCGTCCAAACCGACCGAGGAACCGGGGAGCTGTCTTTT.

Comments on this clonotype: A much larger clone sits a single nucleotide away, making a read error possible. The chain combines TRBV6-2 or TRBV6-3 with TRBJ1-5; TRBD1 is a possible D gene (5 bases). V shed 9 bases and J shed 9 bases, with 21 bases lying between them. The CDR3 sequence is 14 residues long. In germline, CDR1 is MNHEY, CDR2 SVGEGT. CDR3 in amino acids: CASTGTPWDRPQHF. DNA for the CDR3: TGTGCCAGTACCGGGACCCCGTGGGATCGGCCCCAGCATTTT.

This chain uses TRBV10-3 with TRBJ1-2; weak D call: TRBD1 (5 bases). CDR3 size: 15 residues. The germline V and J ends were trimmed by 0 bases and 4 bases, with 12 bases remaining between them. Germline CDR1 and CDR2: ENHRY and SYGVKD. The CDR3 loop reads CAISESGEEGYGYTF. The CDR3 coding sequence is TGTGCCATCAGTGAGTCAGGGGAGGAGGGCTATGGCTACACCTTC.

The chain has TRBV10-2 and TRBJ2-2, with 8 positions matching TRBD1. V gave up 6 bases and J gave up 4 bases; unmatched junction bases: 4. Germline values: CDR1 WSHSY, CDR2 SAAADI. The CDR3 consists of 14 residues. The CDR3 region has the DNA TGCGCCAGCAGACGACAGGGGACCACCGGGGAGCTGTTTTTT. Protein product: CASRRQGTTGELFF.

This clonotype has a handful of counts. The J gene is TRBJ2-2, the V gene TRBV15; no definite D call. The CDR3 extends over 16 amino acids. CDR1 LNHNV and CDR2 YYDKDF come from the germline V gene (reference sequence). The V end lost 4 bases, the J end lost 0 bases, and 12 bases lay between the germline ends. CDR3 protein: CATSNPRHSNTGELFF. CDR3 coding DNA: TGTGCCACCAGCAACCCCCGGCACTCGAACACCGGGGAGCTGTTTTTT.

In its sample, this clonotype was seen a few times. The chain employs TRBV20-1 and TRBJ2-7, with 7 bases lining up with TRBD1. Germline V gene lookup returns CDR1 DFQATT and CDR2 SNEGSKA (reference sequence). This CDR3 has 15 residues. Trimming at V came to 1 base and at J to 7 bases, leaving 13 bases not matched to a gene. The CDR3 bases are TGCAGTGCTAGAGGCCCCAGGAGAGGGGGCCGGGAGCAGTACTTC. Amino acid sequence: CSARGPRRGGREQYF.

The CDR3 sequence is CASSPLTGTGKEKLFF. CDR3 coding DNA: TGTGCCAGCTCTCCGTTAACCGGGACAGGGAAAGAAAAACTGTTTTTT. The chain joins TRBV18 to TRBJ1-4; TRBD1 matches at 9 bases. Germline assignment: CDR1 KGHSH and CDR2 LQKENI. The CDR3 loop spans 16 amino acids. J lost 8 bases, V lost 6 bases, and 13 bases had no gene match.

CDR3 sequence (DNA): TGTGCCAGCAGCTTAGATCCGCCAGACGGGGAGCTGTTTTTT. The encoded protein is CASSLDPPDGELFF. The J gene is TRBJ2-2, the V gene TRBV7-2, with no clear D. V was trimmed by 1 base and J by 7 bases, leaving 10 bases between them. There are 14 residues in the CDR3. Per germline, CDR1 SGHTA and CDR2 FQGNSA.

A few counts support this clonotype. The rearrangement joins TRBV2 to TRBJ2-2, with a weak D call TRBD2 (5 bases). This CDR3 spans 13 amino acids. Per germline, CDR1 SNHLY and CDR2 FYNNEI. Between the trimmed V and J ends, which lost 4 bases and 6 bases, there was a span of 9 bases. As DNA, the CDR3 is TGTGCCAGCAGTGGTTTGAGGGCCGGGGAGCTGTTTTTT. It is translated as CASSGLRAGELFF.

The V and J genes are TRBV20-1 and TRBJ1-5; 7 bases line up with TRBD1. There are 15 residues in the CDR3. Germline trimming cut 5 bases from V and 0 bases from J; bases unmatched to any gene: 7. Germline loops: CDR1 DFQATT, CDR2 SNEGSKA (reference sequence). In nucleotides, the CDR3 is TGCAGTGCTGTGACAGGGTCCCATAGCAATCAGCCCCAGCATTTT. This encodes CSAVTGSHSNQPQHF.

The chain employs TRBV2 and TRBJ2-2; possibly TRBD1 or TRBD2 for D (5 bases each). Germline V gene lookup returns CDR1 SNHLY and CDR2 FYNNEI. V lost 0 bases and J 3 bases, leaving 11 bases between the germline ends. The CDR3 sequence is 16 residues long. The CDR3 is CASSEAQGEDTGELFF. The CDR3 nucleotides read TGTGCCAGCAGTGAAGCGCAGGGAGAGGACACCGGGGAGCTGTTTTTT.